This is a list of T cell receptor beta chains from one sample in a study of neoadjuvant nivolumab and ipilimumab in lung cancer. Some clones are missing from TCRdb's copy, which holds only in-frame ones; the method was immunoSEQ multiplex PCR. Here the sample spans 25,000 or so clones, around 80% being singletons. Source: tumor tissue, taken after neoadjuvant nivolumab, alone or with ipilimumab, at or shortly before surgery. The receptors derive from an adult with non-small cell lung cancer. Each CDR3 is given without its conserved first and last residue.

V gene | CDR3 protein
TRBV5-1 | ASSFGADNEQF
TRBV30 | AWSVDTSGGVETQY
TRBV7-6 | ASSSSGGRYDSNSGANVLT
TRBV11-1 | ASSLGEAGGQETQY
TRBV14 | ASSQESPGLAGLADTQY
TRBV9 | ASSEQGGSYTGELF
TRBV11-2 | ASSYPRGAF
TRBV6-6 | ASSYSGQGAYEQY
TRBV18 | ASSPRGQGTNTGELF
TRBV11-1 | ASSLNYEQY
TRBV9 | ASSDGHYGYT
TRBV6-1 | ASSGTVPYGYT
TRBV5-6 | ASSGTGTGGTDTQY
TRBV19 | ASSIDGTGPFEQY
TRBV28 | ASSLWGNQPQH
TRBV5-1 | ASSHGDTEAF
TRBV7-2 | ASSLRGTGGGSGNTIY
TRBV29-1 | SVVGHNTEAF
TRBV6-1 | ASSAAGRAF
TRBV15 | ATSRQDRANYGYT
TRBV4-1 | ASSKKGLVEETQY
TRBV7-2 | ASSLGGSADTQY